The present TCR beta chain was sequenced within a study of cytomegalovirus exposure and HLA in healthy donors. Regarding the study as a whole: Sequencing had likely introduced a cluster of highly shared sequence variants as an artifact.

The CDR3 loop spans 14 amino acids. V lost 3 bases, J lost 1 base, and 10 bases lay in between. The germline V gene encodes CDR1 SGHNT and CDR2 YYREEE (reference sequence). Concerning this clone itself: Antigen specificity is unknown.

The PCR employed 60 Vbeta primers together with 13 Jbeta primers. Sequencing was performed with immunoSEQ multiplex PCR; in TCRdb, only in-frame clones are kept and a portion is missing. The sample includes some 240,000 clones, about nine tenths of them seen just once. The TCR sequence derives from a girl aged 2 to 9 in good health and CMV-seronegative. Sequences were obtained from PBMCs. The rearrangement joins TRBV5-4 to TRBJ1-1, with D tentatively TRBD1 (6 bases). The CDR3 protein is CASSSMTGNTEAFF. The DNA for the CDR3 is TGTGCCAGCAGCTCGATGACAGGGAACACTGAAGCTTTCTTT.